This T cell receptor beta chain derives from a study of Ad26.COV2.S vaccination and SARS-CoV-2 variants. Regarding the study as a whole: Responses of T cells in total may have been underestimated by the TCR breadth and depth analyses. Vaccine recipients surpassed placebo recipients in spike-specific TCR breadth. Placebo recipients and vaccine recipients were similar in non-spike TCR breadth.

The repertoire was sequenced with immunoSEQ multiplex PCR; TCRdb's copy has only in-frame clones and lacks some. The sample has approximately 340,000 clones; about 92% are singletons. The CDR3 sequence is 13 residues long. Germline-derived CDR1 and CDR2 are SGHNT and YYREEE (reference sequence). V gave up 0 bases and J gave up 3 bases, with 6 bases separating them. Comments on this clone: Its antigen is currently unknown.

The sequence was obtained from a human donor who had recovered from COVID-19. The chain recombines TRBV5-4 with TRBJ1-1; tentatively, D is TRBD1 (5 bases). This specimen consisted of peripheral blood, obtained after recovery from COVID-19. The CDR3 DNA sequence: TGTGCCAGCAGCTTGGGACAGCACACTGAAGCTTTCTTT. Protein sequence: CASSLGQHTEAFF.